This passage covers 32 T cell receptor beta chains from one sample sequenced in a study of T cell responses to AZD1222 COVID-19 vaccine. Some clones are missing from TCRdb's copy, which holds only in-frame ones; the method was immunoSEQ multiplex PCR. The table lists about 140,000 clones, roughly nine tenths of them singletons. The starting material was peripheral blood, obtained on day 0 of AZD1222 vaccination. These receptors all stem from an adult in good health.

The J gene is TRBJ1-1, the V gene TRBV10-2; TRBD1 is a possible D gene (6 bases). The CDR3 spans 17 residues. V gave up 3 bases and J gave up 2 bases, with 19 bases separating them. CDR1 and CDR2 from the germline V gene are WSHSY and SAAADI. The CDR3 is CASSDPLVGGLNTEAFF. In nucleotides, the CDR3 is TGCGCCAGCAGTGACCCCCTCGTTGGGGGGCTAAACACTGAAGCTTTCTTT.

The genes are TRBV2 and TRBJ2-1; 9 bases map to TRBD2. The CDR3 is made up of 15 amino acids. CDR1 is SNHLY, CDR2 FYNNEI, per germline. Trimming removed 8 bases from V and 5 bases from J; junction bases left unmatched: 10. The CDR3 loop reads CASLNWASGNNEQFF. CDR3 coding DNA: TGTGCCAGCCTTAACTGGGCTAGCGGGAACAATGAGCAGTTCTTC.

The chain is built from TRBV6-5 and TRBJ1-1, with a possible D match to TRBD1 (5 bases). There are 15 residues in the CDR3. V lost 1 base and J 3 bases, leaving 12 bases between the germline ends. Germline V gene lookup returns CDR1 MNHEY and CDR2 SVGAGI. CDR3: CASSYFGAMDTEAFF. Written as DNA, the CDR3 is TGTGCCAGCAGTTACTTCGGGGCGATGGACACTGAAGCTTTCTTT.

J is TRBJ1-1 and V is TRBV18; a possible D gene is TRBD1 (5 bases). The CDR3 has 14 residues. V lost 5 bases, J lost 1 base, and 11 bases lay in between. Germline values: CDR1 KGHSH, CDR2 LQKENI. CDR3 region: CASSFSGQNTEAFF. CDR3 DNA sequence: TGTGCCAGCTCATTCAGCGGACAGAACACTGAAGCTTTCTTT.

Here the CDR3 reads CASSLYNEQFF. The CDR3 bases are TGTGCCAGCAGCCTTTACAATGAGCAGTTCTTC. The gene calls are TRBV3-1 (or the pseudogene TRBV3-2) and TRBJ2-1; D unclear. V was pared by 4 bases and J by 4 bases, with 2 bases between. Germline lookup yields CDR1 LGHDT and CDR2 YNNKEL (reference sequence). This CDR3 spans 11 amino acids.

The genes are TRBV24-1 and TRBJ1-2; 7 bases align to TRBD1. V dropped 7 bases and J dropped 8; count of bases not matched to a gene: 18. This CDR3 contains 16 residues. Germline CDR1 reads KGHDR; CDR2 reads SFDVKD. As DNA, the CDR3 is TGTGCCACCAGCCAAAAGACAGGGTCGCGGTCATACGGCTACACCTTC. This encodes CATSQKTGSRSYGYTF.

CDR3 residues: CASSLRGPGGSYNEQFF. CDR3 nucleotides: TGTGCCAGCAGCTTACGGGGTCCGGGAGGCTCCTACAATGAGCAGTTCTTC. This sequence joins TRBV7-3 and TRBJ2-1; 7 positions agree with TRBD2. Looked up from germline, CDR1 is SGHTA and CDR2 is FQGTGA. The CDR3 runs to 17 residues. The V and J ends lost 2 bases and 0 bases, in that order; junction bases with no gene match: 7.

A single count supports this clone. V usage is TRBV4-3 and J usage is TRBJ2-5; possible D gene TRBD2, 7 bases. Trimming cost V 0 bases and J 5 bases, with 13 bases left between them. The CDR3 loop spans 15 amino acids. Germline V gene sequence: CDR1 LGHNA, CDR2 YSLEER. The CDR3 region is CASSQERGPGETQYF. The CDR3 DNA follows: TGCGCCAGCAGCCAAGAGCGGGGGCCGGGGGAGACCCAGTACTTC.

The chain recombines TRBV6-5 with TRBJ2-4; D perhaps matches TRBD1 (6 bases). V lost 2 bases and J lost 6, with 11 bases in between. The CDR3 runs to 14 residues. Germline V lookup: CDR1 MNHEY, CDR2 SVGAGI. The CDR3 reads CASSYDRPPNIQYF. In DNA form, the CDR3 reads TGTGCCAGCAGTTACGACAGGCCCCCAAACATTCAGTACTTC.

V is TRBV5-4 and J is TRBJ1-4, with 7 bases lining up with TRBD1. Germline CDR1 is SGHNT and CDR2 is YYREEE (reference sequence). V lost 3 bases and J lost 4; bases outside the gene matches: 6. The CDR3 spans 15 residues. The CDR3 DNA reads TGTGCCAGCAGCTGGATGGGACAGAGTAATGAAAAACTGTTTTTT. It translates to CASSWMGQSNEKLFF.

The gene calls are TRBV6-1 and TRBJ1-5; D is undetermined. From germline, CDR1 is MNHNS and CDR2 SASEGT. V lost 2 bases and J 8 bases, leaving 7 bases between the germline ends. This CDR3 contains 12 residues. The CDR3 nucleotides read TGTGCCAGCAGTGAACCCCGAGAGCCCCAGCATTTT. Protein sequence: CASSEPREPQHF.

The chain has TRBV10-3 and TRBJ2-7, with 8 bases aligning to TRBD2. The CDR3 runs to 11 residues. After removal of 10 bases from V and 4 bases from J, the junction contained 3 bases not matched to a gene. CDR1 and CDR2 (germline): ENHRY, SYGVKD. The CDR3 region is CANGGGYEQYF. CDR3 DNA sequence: TGTGCCAACGGGGGGGGATACGAGCAGTACTTC.

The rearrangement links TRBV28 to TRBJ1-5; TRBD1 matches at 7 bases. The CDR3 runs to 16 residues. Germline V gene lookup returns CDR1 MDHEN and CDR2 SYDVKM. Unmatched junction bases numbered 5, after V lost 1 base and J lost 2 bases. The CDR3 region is CASSLYQGGGNQPQHF. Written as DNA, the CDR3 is TGTGCCAGCAGTTTATATCAGGGGGGGGGCAATCAGCCCCAGCATTTT. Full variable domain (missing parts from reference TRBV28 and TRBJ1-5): DVKVTQSSRYLVKRTGEKVFLECVQDMDHENMFWYRQDPGLGLRLIYFSYDVKMKEKGDIPEGYSVSREKKERFSLILESASTNQTSMYLCASSLYQGGGNQPQHFGDGTRLSIL.

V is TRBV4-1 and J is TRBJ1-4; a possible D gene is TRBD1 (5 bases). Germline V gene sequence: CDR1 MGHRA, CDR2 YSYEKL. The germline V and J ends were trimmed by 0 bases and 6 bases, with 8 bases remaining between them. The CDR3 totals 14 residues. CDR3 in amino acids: CASSQDSGDEKLFF. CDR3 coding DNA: TGCGCCAGCAGCCAAGATTCGGGGGATGAAAAACTGTTTTTT.

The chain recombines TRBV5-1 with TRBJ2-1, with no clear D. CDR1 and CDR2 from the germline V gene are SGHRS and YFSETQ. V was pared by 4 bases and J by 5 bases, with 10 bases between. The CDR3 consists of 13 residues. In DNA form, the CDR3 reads TGCGCCAGCAGCATCCCAGCAAACAATGAGCAGTTCTTC. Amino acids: CASSIPANNEQFF.

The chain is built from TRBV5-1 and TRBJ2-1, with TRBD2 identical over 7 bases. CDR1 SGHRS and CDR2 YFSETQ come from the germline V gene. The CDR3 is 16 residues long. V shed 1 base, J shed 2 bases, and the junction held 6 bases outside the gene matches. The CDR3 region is CASSLQTGGPYNEQFF. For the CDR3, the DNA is TGCGCCAGCAGCTTGCAAACGGGAGGCCCCTACAATGAGCAGTTCTTC.

CDR3 sequence reads: CASRDTGTGLDEQYF. CDR3 nucleotides: TGTGCCAGCAGAGACACCGGGACAGGGTTAGACGAGCAGTACTTC. The chain employs TRBV7-2 and TRBJ2-7; TRBD1 aligns across 9 bases. Trimming took 6 bases from V and 5 from J; bases not matched to a gene: 11. CDR1 and CDR2 (germline): SGHTA, FQGNSA. The CDR3 has 15 amino acids. The whole variable domain, remainder taken from reference TRBV7-2 and TRBJ2-7, is GAGVSQSPSNKVTEKGKDVELRCDPISGHTALYWYRQSLGQGLEFLIYFQGNSAPDKSGLPSDRFSAERTGGSVSTLTIQRTQQEDSAVYLCASRDTGTGLDEQYFGPGTRLTVT.

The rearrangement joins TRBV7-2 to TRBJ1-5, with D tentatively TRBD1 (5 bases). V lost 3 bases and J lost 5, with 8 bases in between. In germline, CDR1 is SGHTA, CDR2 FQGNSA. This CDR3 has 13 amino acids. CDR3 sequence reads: CASSLKQDQPQHF. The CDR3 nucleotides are TGTGCCAGCAGCTTGAAACAGGATCAGCCCCAGCATTTT.

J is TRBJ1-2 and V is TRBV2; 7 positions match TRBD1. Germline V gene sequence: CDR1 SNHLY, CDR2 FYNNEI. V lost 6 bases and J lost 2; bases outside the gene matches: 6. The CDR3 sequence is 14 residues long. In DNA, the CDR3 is TGTGCCAGCAGGTACAGGGGCGAAAACTATGGCTACACCTTC. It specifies CASRYRGENYGYTF.

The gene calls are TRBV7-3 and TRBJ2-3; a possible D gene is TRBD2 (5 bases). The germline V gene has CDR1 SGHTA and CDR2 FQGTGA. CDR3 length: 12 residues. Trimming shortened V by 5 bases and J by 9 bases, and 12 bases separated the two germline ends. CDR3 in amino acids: CASSGPPGTQYF. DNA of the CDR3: TGTGCCAGCAGCGGCCCCCCGGGAACGCAGTATTTT.

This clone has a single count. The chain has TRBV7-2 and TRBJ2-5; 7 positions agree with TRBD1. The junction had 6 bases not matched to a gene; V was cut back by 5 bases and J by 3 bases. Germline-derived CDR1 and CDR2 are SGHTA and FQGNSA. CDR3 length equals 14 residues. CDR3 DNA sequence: TGTGCCAGCAGCCTCCCGACAGGGAAAGAGACCCAGTACTTC. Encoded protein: CASSLPTGKETQYF.

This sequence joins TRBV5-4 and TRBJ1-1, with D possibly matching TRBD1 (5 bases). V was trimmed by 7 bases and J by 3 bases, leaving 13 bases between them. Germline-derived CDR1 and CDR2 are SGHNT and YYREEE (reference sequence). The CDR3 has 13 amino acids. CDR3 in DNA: TGTGCCAGCGGTTGGGGGTCGGACACTGAAGCTTTCTTT. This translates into CASGWGSDTEAFF. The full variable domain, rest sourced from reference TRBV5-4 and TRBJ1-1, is ETGVTQSPTHLIKTRGQQVTLRCSSQSGHNTVSWYQQALGQGPQFIFQYYREEENGRGNFPPRFSGLQFPNYSSELNVNALELDDSALYLCASGWGSDTEAFFGQGTRLTVV.

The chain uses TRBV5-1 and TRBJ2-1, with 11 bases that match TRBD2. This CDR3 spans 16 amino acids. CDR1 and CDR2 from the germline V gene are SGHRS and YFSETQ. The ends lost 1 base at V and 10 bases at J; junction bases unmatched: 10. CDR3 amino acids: CASSLLAGGTSAEQFF. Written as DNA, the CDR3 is TGCGCCAGCAGCTTGCTAGCGGGAGGAACGTCCGCAGAGCAGTTCTTC.

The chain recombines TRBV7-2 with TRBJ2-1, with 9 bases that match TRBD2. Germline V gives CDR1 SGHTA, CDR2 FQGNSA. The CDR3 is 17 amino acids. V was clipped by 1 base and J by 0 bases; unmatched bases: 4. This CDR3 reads CASSLGVSGSSYNEQFF. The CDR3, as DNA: TGTGCCAGCAGCTTAGGGGTTAGCGGGAGCTCCTACAATGAGCAGTTCTTC.

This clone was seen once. The CDR3 sequence: CATSPGLSSGNTIYF. The CDR3, as DNA: TGTGCCACGTCTCCAGGGTTATCCTCTGGAAACACCATATATTTT. The rearrangement links TRBV19 to TRBJ1-3; D is perhaps TRBD1 (5 bases). This CDR3 comprises 15 residues. Germline V CDR1 and CDR2: LNHDA, SQIVND (reference sequence). Trimming cost V 10 bases and J 0 bases, with 16 bases left between them.

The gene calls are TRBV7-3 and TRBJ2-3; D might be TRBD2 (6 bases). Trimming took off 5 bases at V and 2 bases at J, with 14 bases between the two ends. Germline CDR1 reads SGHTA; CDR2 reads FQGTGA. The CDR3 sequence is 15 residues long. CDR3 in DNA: TGTGCCAGCAGCCTGGGACTCCGACCCACAGATACGCAGTATTTT. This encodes CASSLGLRPTDTQYF.

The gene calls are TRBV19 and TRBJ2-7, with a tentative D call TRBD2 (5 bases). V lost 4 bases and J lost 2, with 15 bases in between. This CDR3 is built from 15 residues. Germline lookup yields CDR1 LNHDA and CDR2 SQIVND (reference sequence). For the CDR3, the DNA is TGTGCCAGTAGTACCAGCCTCGGGATGGCCTACGAGCAGTACTTC. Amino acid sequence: CASSTSLGMAYEQYF.

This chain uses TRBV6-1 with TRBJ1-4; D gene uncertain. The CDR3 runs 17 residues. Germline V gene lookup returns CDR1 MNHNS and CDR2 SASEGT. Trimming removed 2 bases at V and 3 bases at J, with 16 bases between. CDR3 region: CASSERFITGANEKLFF. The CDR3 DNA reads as TGTGCCAGCAGTGAAAGATTTATTACGGGAGCTAATGAAAAACTGTTTTTT.

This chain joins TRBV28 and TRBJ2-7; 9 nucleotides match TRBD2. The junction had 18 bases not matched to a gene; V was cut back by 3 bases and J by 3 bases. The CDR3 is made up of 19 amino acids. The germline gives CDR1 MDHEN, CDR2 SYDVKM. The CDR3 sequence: CASSFFAGGSRSGNYEQYF. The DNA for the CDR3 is TGTGCCAGCAGTTTCTTTGCGGGAGGGTCAAGGTCAGGCAACTACGAGCAGTACTTC.

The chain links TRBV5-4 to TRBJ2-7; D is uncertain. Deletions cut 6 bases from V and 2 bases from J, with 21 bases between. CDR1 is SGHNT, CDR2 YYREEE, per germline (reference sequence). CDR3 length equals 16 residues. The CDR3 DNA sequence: TGTGCCAGCACCTCCTCCCGACTCGTTAATCCCTACGAGCAGTACTTC. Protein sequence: CASTSSRLVNPYEQYF.

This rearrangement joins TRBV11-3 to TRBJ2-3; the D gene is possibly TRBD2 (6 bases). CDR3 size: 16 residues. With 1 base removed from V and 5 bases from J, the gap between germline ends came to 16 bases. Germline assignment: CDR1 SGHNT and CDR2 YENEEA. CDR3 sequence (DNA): TGTGCCAGCAGCTTAGGGCCTAGCGCCGGGGAAGATACGCAGTATTTT. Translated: CASSLGPSAGEDTQYF.

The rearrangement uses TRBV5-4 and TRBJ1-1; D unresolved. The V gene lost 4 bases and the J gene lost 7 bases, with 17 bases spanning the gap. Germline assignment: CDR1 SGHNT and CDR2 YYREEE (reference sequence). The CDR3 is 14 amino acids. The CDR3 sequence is CASSAHLDGDEAFF. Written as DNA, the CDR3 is TGTGCCAGCAGCGCCCATCTGGACGGGGATGAAGCTTTCTTT. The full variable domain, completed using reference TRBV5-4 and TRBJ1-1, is ETGVTQSPTHLIKTRGQQVTLRCSSQSGHNTVSWYQQALGQGPQFIFQYYREEENGRGNFPPRFSGLQFPNYSSELNVNALELDDSALYLCASSAHLDGDEAFFGQGTRLTVV.